These 14 T cell receptor beta chains were all obtained from the same sample, sequenced in a study of a mutant IDH1 vaccine in newly diagnosed glioma. Their antigens are not known. Assay: immunoSEQ multiplex PCR; the TCRdb copy retains only in-frame clones and omits some. The sample lists tens of thousands of clones; 81% were seen once. The time point denotes: week 23, last vaccination. Doses consisted of 300 ug of mutant IDH1 20-mer peptide each, paired with topical imiquimod. The specimen was PBMCs, collected from a glioma patient whose treatment included an IDH1 peptide vaccine. The receptor source for this set is a man in his forties with glioma.

This rearrangement joins TRBV7-9 to TRBJ2-1, with 7 bases aligning to TRBD2. CDR3 size: 15 residues. Germline values: CDR1 SEHNR, CDR2 FQNEAQ (reference sequence). V shed 5 bases and J 2 bases; nucleotides not matched to a gene: 6. CDR3 sequence reads: CASSPKRGAYNEQFF. The DNA of the CDR3 is TGTGCCAGCAGCCCTAAGCGGGGCGCCTACAATGAGCAGTTCTTC.

Note on this clone: Different DNA sequences within this sample yield the same CDR3. The rearrangement uses TRBV7-9 and TRBJ2-7; possible D gene TRBD2, 7 bases. V was cut by 2 bases and J by 3 bases, with 20 bases left in between. The CDR3 is 17 residues long. The germline gives CDR1 SEHNR, CDR2 FQNEAQ (reference sequence). The CDR3 sequence is CASSLWVGGGGGYEQYF. The CDR3 DNA follows: TGTGCCAGCAGCTTATGGGTGGGAGGGGGGGGCGGCTACGAGCAGTACTTC.

This rearrangement joins TRBV7-9 to TRBJ2-7; D possibly matches TRBD1 or TRBD2 (5 bases each). This CDR3 region has 16 residues. Looked up from germline, CDR1 is SEHNR and CDR2 is FQNEAQ (reference sequence). Deletions cut 1 base from V and 0 bases from J, with 13 bases between. The CDR3 bases are TGTGCCAGCAGCTTAGTTGGGGCGGGTAGCTCCTACGAGCAGTACTTC. It is translated as CASSLVGAGSSYEQYF.

This chain uses TRBV5-6 with TRBJ1-2; no definite D call. Germline V gene data show CDR1 as SGHDT and CDR2 as YYEEEE. The V end was cut by 4 bases, the J end by 6 bases, with 10 bases between. The CDR3 totals 12 residues. DNA for the CDR3: TGTGCCAGCAGCCAAGAATCCCATGGCTACACCTTC. Residues: CASSQESHGYTF.

The rearrangement joins TRBV5-1 to TRBJ1-2, with TRBD1 matching 8 bases. The CDR3 sequence is 14 residues long. The V gene's germline CDR1 is SGHRS and CDR2 YFSETQ. V shed 4 bases and J 7 bases; nucleotides not matched to a gene: 9. The DNA for the CDR3 is TGCGCCAGCAGCACTACGCCGGGACAGGCTGGCTACACCTTC. Protein: CASSTTPGQAGYTF.

V gene TRBV7-2 combines with J gene TRBJ1-1, with TRBD1 identical over 7 bases. Germline CDR1 and CDR2: SGHTA and FQGNSA. The junction had 8 bases not matched to a gene; V was cut back by 1 base and J by 0 bases. The CDR3 is 17 amino acids. CDR3 bases: TGTGCCAGCAGCTTAGAGGGGGCTACAGGACTGAACACTGAAGCTTTCTTT. Translating it yields CASSLEGATGLNTEAFF. Full variable domain (rest looked up from reference TRBV7-2 and TRBJ1-1): GAGVSQSPSNKVTEKGKDVELRCDPISGHTALYWYRQSLGQGLEFLIYFQGNSAPDKSGLPSDRFSAERTGGSVSTLTIQRTQQEDSAVYLCASSLEGATGLNTEAFFGQGTRLTVV.

The V gene is TRBV6-5, the J gene TRBJ2-3; possibly TRBD1 for D (5 bases). CDR3 length equals 14 residues. Germline V gives CDR1 MNHEY, CDR2 SVGAGI. V was clipped by 9 bases and J by 4 bases, with 17 bases between them. This CDR3 is CASARDSISDTQYF. DNA for the CDR3: TGTGCCAGTGCACGAGACAGCATATCAGATACGCAGTATTTT.

The chain employs TRBV21-1 and TRBJ1-2; the tabulated D call, TRBD1, remains unverified against the DNA. TRBV21-1 is annotated as a pseudogene. The CDR3 extends over 20 amino acids. CDR3 sequence reads: CASSKVSQDRGPKVEDGYTF. CDR3 coding DNA: TGTGCCAGCAGCAAAGTGTCCCAGGACAGGGGGCCAAAGGTGGAAGATGGCTACACCTTC.

The rearrangement joins TRBV4-3 to TRBJ1-2; 9 bases align to TRBD1. The CDR3 contains 14 residues. V lost 4 bases and J lost 5; bases outside the gene matches: 5. Germline loops: CDR1 LGHNA, CDR2 YSLEER. The CDR3 reads CASSPGQGDYGYTF. The CDR3 DNA reads as TGCGCCAGCAGCCCGGGACAGGGCGATTATGGCTACACCTTC.

The chain employs TRBV4-3 and TRBJ2-2; D is unclear. V shed 0 bases and J shed 4 bases, with 18 bases lying between them. CDR1 is LGHNA and CDR2 is YSLEER in the germline V gene. This CDR3 is 18 amino acids long. Here the CDR3 reads CASSQDLTAPRGTGELFF. As DNA, the CDR3 is TGCGCCAGCAGCCAAGATCTAACAGCCCCTCGAGGCACCGGGGAGCTGTTTTTT.

In this sample, this clone turned up a few times. This sequence joins TRBV19 and TRBJ2-7, with 8 bases that match TRBD1. V shed 4 bases and J 5 bases; nucleotides not matched to a gene: 10. Germline CDR1 is LNHDA and CDR2 is SQIVND (reference sequence). The CDR3 has 15 residues. The DNA of the CDR3 is TGTGCCAGTAGTACCGGTGGGACAGGACGGGACGAGCAGTACTTC. This codes for CASSTGGTGRDEQYF.

The count of this clone is one. The rearrangement uses TRBV6-6 and TRBJ1-1; weak D call: TRBD1 (5 bases). Germline V CDR1 and CDR2: MNHNY, SVGAGI (reference sequence). Trimming shortened V by 5 bases and J by 2 bases, and 15 bases separated the two germline ends. This CDR3 comprises 15 residues. The CDR3 sequence is CASSPPRGVNTEAFF. DNA for the CDR3: TGTGCCAGCAGTCCCCCCCGGGGGGTAAACACTGAAGCTTTCTTT.

This clone was counted only a few times. This chain connects TRBV21-1 to TRBJ1-5; the table calls TRBD1, which could not be checked here. TRBV21-1 is flagged as a pseudogene. CDR3 size: 15 residues. The CDR3: CASRTGAVVNQPQHF. CDR3 nucleotides: TGTGCCAGCAGGACAGGGGCCGTAGTCAATCAGCCCCAGCATTTT.

CDR3 DNA: TGTGCCAGCAGCTTAGCTCAGGAAACCTACGAGCAGTACTTC. This gives the protein CASSLAQETYEQYF. The V gene is TRBV7-2, the J gene TRBJ2-7; D unclear. The V end was cut by 0 bases, the J end by 2 bases, with 8 bases between. Germline-derived CDR1 and CDR2 are SGHTA and FQGNSA. The CDR3 is made up of 14 amino acids.